A selection of T cell receptor beta chains follows, all from one sample in a study of shared clonotypes between healthy human individuals. Assay used: immunoSEQ multiplex PCR; TCRdb lists only in-frame clones, some missing. The sample has approximately 1,500,000 clones, roughly 96% seen once. Specimen: naive CD4+ T cells sorted from blood. These TCRs come from a man aged 30-40 years in good health. The CDR3 runs from the conserved cysteine through the conserved F or W. A D gene is named only where the DNA matches it firmly. Clone size appears in some rows only: once, few, many, or a class for an expanded clone.

v_gene	j_gene	abundance	d_gene	CDR3aa	CDR3nt
TRBV19	TRBJ1-3	once	NA	CASRKPGSGNTIYF	TGTGCCAGTAGAAAACCAGGCTCTGGAAACACCATATATTTT
TRBV18	TRBJ1-2	once	NA	CASSPRDQVPGTHYGYTF	TGTGCCAGCTCACCCCGAGACCAAGTTCCAGGGACCCACTATGGCTACACCTTC
TRBV7-9	TRBJ2-2	NA	TRBD1	CASSFGTGDTGELFF	TGTGCCAGCAGCTTCGGGACAGGAGACACCGGGGAGCTGTTTTTT
TRBV5-1	TRBJ2-7	NA	TRBD1	CASSGTGGSLYEQYF	TGCGCCAGCAGCGGGACAGGGGGTTCCCTCTACGAGCAGTACTTC
TRBV5-4	TRBJ2-7	NA	NA	CASSLDSFEQYF	TGTGCCAGCAGCCTGGACTCTTTCGAGCAGTACTTC
TRBV5-1	TRBJ2-4	NA	TRBD2	CASSPGLARNIQYF	TGCGCCAGCAGCCCGGGACTAGCGCGGAACATTCAGTACTTC
TRBV10-2	TRBJ2-2	NA	TRBD2	CASSSIAGGAGELFF	TGCGCCAGCAGTTCTATAGCGGGGGGCGCCGGGGAGCTGTTTTTT
TRBV7-8	TRBJ1-5	NA	NA	CASSSLDRYSNQPQHF	TGTGCCAGCAGCTCACTGGACAGATACAGCAATCAGCCCCAGCATTTT
TRBV12-5	TRBJ2-5	NA	TRBD1	CASGFGDRGVGETQYF	TGTGCTAGTGGTTTTGGAGACAGGGGCGTCGGAGAGACCCAGTACTTC
TRBV5-6	TRBJ2-1	once	TRBD2	CASSLTGTSGIREIF	TGTGCCAGCAGCCTCACCGGGACTAGCGGGATAAGGGAGATCTTC
TRBV19	TRBJ1-1	NA	NA	CASSGRRLETEAFF	TGTGCCAGTAGTGGACGGAGACTTGAGACTGAAGCTTTCTTT
TRBV7-6	TRBJ2-7	NA	NA	CASSLRGLPRTEQYF	TGTGCCAGCAGCTTACGGGGCCTACCAAGAACCGAGCAGTACTTC
TRBV27	TRBJ2-7	NA	TRBD1	CASSFSPRGQGGFSEQYF	TGTGCCAGCAGTTTCTCCCCCCGCGGACAGGGTGGATTTAGCGAGCAGTACTTC
TRBV11-3	TRBJ2-7	once	TRBD1	CASSSSKTGFYEQYF	TGTGCCAGCAGCTCATCAAAGACAGGGTTCTACGAGCAGTACTTC
TRBV5-4	TRBJ2-7	NA	NA	CASSPTGTLYEQYF	TGTGCCAGCAGCCCTACCGGGACGCTTTACGAGCAGTACTTC
TRBV7-6	TRBJ2-7	NA	NA	CASSLAAQDSTYEQYF	TGTGCCAGCAGCTTAGCCGCACAGGATTCAACCTACGAGCAGTACTTC
TRBV7-6	TRBJ2-7	NA	NA	CASSLSLQEQYF	TGTGCCAGCAGCTTAAGTCTCCAAGAGCAGTACTTC